The entry that follows covers one TCR beta chain sequence. These data originate in a study of cytomegalovirus exposure and HLA in healthy donors. PCR primers comprised 60 Vbeta and 13 Jbeta primers. Generated by immunoSEQ multiplex PCR, the TCRdb table keeps only in-frame clones and is missing some. This sample has over 150,000 clones, with 79% found just once. CDR1 SGHAT and CDR2 FQNNGV come from the germline V gene. The CDR3 is 18 amino acids. V shed 5 bases and J 0 bases; nucleotides not matched to a gene: 8. This clonotype originated in a girl under 18 in good health and CMV-seropositive. The material sequenced was PBMCs. The chain joins TRBV11-2 to TRBJ1-6, with TRBD1 matching over 9 bases. In DNA form, the CDR3 reads TGTGCCAGCAGCCGGGGACAGGGCCGTTTCTCCTATAATTCACCCCTCCACTTT. Its protein product is CASSRGQGRFSYNSPLHF. The entire variable domain, with the rest obtained from reference TRBV11-2 and TRBJ1-6, is as follows: EAGVAQSPRYKIIEKRQSVAFWCNPISGHATLYWYQQILGQGPKLLIQFQNNGVVDDSQLPKDRFSAERLKGVDSTLKIQPAKLEDSAVYLCASSRGQGRFSYNSPLHFGNGTRLTVT.